The following is a TCR beta chain sequence with its context. Its antigen is not known. J lost 2 bases, V lost 6 bases, and 10 bases had no gene match. This CDR3 region has 16 residues. Germline-derived CDR1 and CDR2 are SGDLS and YYNGEE. This specimen belongs to a study of T cells in localized non-small cell lung cancer. The study's findings and limits: When the top 100 tumor clones were examined, a median about 60 of them also appeared in the adjacent lung, which was paired and uninvolved. Elevated blood T cell density was associated with longer overall survival.

Profiled with immunoSEQ multiplex PCR; TCRdb holds only in-frame clones, not every one. The sample lists approximately 67,000 clones, roughly 81% occurring once. The rearrangement uses TRBV9 and TRBJ2-2, with 7 positions matching TRBD2. Sequencing was performed on peripheral blood, taken before any cancer treatment. The TCR originated in a female donor older than 55 with stage I lung adenocarcinoma. The CDR3 reads CASTRELARNTGELFF. In DNA form, the CDR3 reads TGTGCCAGCACCCGGGAACTAGCGAGAAACACCGGGGAGCTGTTTTTT.